This entry lists 16 T cell receptor beta chains sequenced from one sample in a study of T-cell memory formation after mild COVID-19. In TCRdb, the 5' RACE reads were re-called with MiXCR into one record per CDR3 protein. The data contain roughly 310,000 distinct CDR3 sequences, 15% to 20% of them seen just once; the ten biggest clones take up approximately 23%. The sample comprised PBMCs or a T cell subset sorted from them (not recorded which). These receptors originate from a man younger than 35 who had mild COVID-19 (a few samples of this study predate the infection). Cell type and time point are not known.

In its sample, this clonotype was seen many times. The rearrangement joins TRBV30 to TRBJ2-1; possible D gene TRBD2, 6 bases. The CDR3 spans 15 residues. Germline CDR1 GTSNPN, CDR2 SVGIG (reference sequence). V lost 0 bases, J lost 2 bases, and 11 bases lay in between. The CDR3 spells CAWSVPGDPYNEQFF. The CDR3 DNA sequence: TGTGCCTGGAGTGTACCGGGGGACCCCTACAATGAGCAGTTCTTC.

This clonotype was seen only a few times. V and J are TRBV4-2 and TRBJ1-4; 8 bases fit TRBD1. V shed 5 bases and J 4 bases; nucleotides not matched to a gene: 3. CDR1 is LGHNA and CDR2 is YNFKEQ in the germline V gene. The CDR3 sequence is 14 residues long. This CDR3 reads CASSLTGDNEKLFF. Here the CDR3 DNA reads TGTGCCAGCAGCTTGACAGGGGATAATGAAAAACTGTTTTTT.

The chain combines TRBV7-2 with TRBJ2-3; D remains ambiguous. The length of the CDR3 is 11 residues. From germline, CDR1 is SGHTA and CDR2 FQGNSA. The V and J ends lost 5 bases and 8 bases respectively, with 8 bases between them. CDR3 region: CASSPTGTQYF. CDR3 DNA: TGTGCCAGCAGCCCTACGGGTACGCAGTATTTT. Filled out from reference TRBV7-2 and TRBJ2-3, the complete variable domain reads GAGVSQSPSNKVTEKGKDVELRCDPISGHTALYWYRQSLGQGLEFLIYFQGNSAPDKSGLPSDRFSAERTGGSVSTLTIQRTQQEDSAVYLCASSPTGTQYFGPGTRLTVL.

This clonotype appeared many times. The rearrangement uses TRBV7-9 and TRBJ2-5; D is uncertain. The CDR3 totals 15 residues. Trimming took 2 bases from V and 0 from J, leaving 10 bases between them. Germline lookup yields CDR1 SEHNR and CDR2 FQNEAQ (reference sequence). The CDR3 DNA is TGTGCCAGCAGCTTAATGACAACGTACCAAGAGACCCAGTACTTC. This translates into CASSLMTTYQETQYF. Full variable domain (missing parts from reference TRBV7-9 and TRBJ2-5): DTGVSQNPRHKITKRGQNVTFRCDPISEHNRLYWYRQTLGQGPEFLTYFQNEAQLEKSRLLSDRFSAERPKGSFSTLEIQRTEQGDSAMYLCASSLMTTYQETQYFGPGTRLLVL.

This clonotype was observed a handful of times. CDR3 DNA sequence: TGTGCCAGCAGCCGACAGGAACTGAGCACAGATACGCAGTATTTT. Protein sequence: CASSRQELSTDTQYF. This chain links TRBV7-2 with TRBJ2-3, with D possibly matching TRBD1 (6 bases). Germline CDR1 and CDR2: SGHTA and FQGNSA. V lost 5 bases and J 0 bases, leaving 12 bases between the germline ends. This CDR3 spans 15 amino acids.

This clonotype was counted at least ten times. The V and J genes are TRBV7-9 and TRBJ2-7; the D gene could be TRBD1 or TRBD2 (5 bases each). The V gene lost 4 bases and the J gene lost 4 bases, with 11 bases spanning the gap. Germline V gene lookup returns CDR1 SEHNR and CDR2 FQNEAQ (reference sequence). This CDR3 spans 13 amino acids. The CDR3 DNA sequence: TGTGCCAGCAGCTCGGGGACGCCTTACGAGCAGTACTTC. This sequence encodes CASSSGTPYEQYF.

The V call is TRBV6-5, the J call TRBJ2-5; tentatively, D is TRBD1 (5 bases). V gave up 0 bases and J gave up 4 bases, with 18 bases separating them. CDR3 length: 17 amino acids. The germline CDR1 and CDR2 sequences are MNHEY and SVGAGI. The CDR3 bases are TGTGCCAGCAGTTACTCTAGACACCAGGGTTGGGGAGAGACCCAGTACTTC. This codes for CASSYSRHQGWGETQYF.

The chain uses TRBV7-9 and TRBJ2-1; perhaps TRBD1 as D (6 bases). CDR1 is SEHNR, CDR2 FQNEAQ, per germline (reference sequence). Trimming pared 5 bases from V and 8 bases from J, leaving 16 bases between. CDR3 length equals 14 residues. The CDR3 spells CASSPINRVDEQFF. The CDR3 DNA is TGTGCCAGCAGCCCAATCAACAGGGTCGATGAGCAGTTCTTC.

This sequence joins TRBV12-3 or TRBV12-4 and TRBJ1-1; TRBD1 is a possible D gene (5 bases). Trimming took off 1 base at V and 7 bases at J, with 10 bases between the two ends. The CDR3 spans 13 residues. The CDR3, as DNA: TGTGCCAGCAGTTTAGGAGGGGCCAATGAAGCTTTCTTT. Its translation: CASSLGGANEAFF.

The chain employs TRBV5-1 and TRBJ2-7; 10 bases align to TRBD1. This CDR3 contains 16 residues. The junction had 7 bases not matched to a gene; V was cut back by 1 base and J by 3 bases. Per the germline V gene, CDR1 is SGHRS and CDR2 is YFSETQ. Here the CDR3 reads CASSLWGTGAIYEQYF. In DNA form, the CDR3 reads TGCGCCAGCAGCTTGTGGGGGACAGGGGCTATCTACGAGCAGTACTTC.

This clonotype was recorded a few times. V is TRBV29-1 and J is TRBJ2-5; D not resolved. CDR3 length equals 12 residues. Trimming stripped 5 bases from V and 2 bases from J, with 9 bases between. In germline, CDR1 is SQVTM, CDR2 ANQGSEA. CDR3 DNA sequence: TGCAGCGTTTCGGTGGATCAAGAGACCCAGTACTTC. Translation: CSVSVDQETQYF.

The V call is TRBV29-1, the J call TRBJ1-4, with a possible D match to TRBD1 (5 bases). Per germline, CDR1 SQVTM and CDR2 ANQGSEA. V was clipped by 0 bases and J by 8 bases, with 16 bases between them. The CDR3 has 15 residues. CDR3 sequence reads: CSVEEDGATREKLFF. CDR3 DNA sequence: TGCAGCGTTGAAGAAGATGGGGCTACGAGGGAAAAACTGTTTTTT.

The chain is built from TRBV21-1 and TRBJ2-5; TRBD1, the D gene given by the table, was not confirmed from the DNA. TRBV21-1 is recorded as a pseudogene. The CDR3 is 12 amino acids. The CDR3 DNA follows: TGTGCCACCGCCGGGGTCGAGGAGACCCAGTACTTC. As protein: CATAGVEETQYF.

This CDR3 is CASSEEGYEQFF. DNA for the CDR3: TGCGCCAGCAGTGAAGAGGGGTATGAGCAGTTCTTC. The J gene is TRBJ2-1, the V gene TRBV10-2; perhaps D is TRBD1 or TRBD2 (5 bases each). Trimming pared 3 bases from V and 8 bases from J, leaving 8 bases between. Per germline, CDR1 WSHSY and CDR2 SAAADI. This CDR3 contains 12 residues.

The rearrangement links TRBV27 to TRBJ2-7; D perhaps matches TRBD2 (5 bases). The V gene lost 5 bases and the J gene lost 4 bases, with 12 bases spanning the gap. This CDR3 spans 13 amino acids. Germline V CDR1 and CDR2: MNHEY, SMNVEV (reference sequence). The CDR3 loop reads CASSPWTGYEQYF. The CDR3 coding sequence is TGTGCCAGCAGTCCCTGGACGGGGTACGAGCAGTACTTC.

V gene TRBV24-1 combines with J gene TRBJ2-5, with 10 positions matching TRBD2. Germline V lookup: CDR1 KGHDR, CDR2 SFDVKD. V gave up 3 bases and J gave up 5 bases; unmatched junction bases: 11. The CDR3 spans 17 residues. DNA of the CDR3: TGTGCCACCAGTGATAATCGAGCGGGGGGGCCAGGTGAGACCCAGTACTTC. Protein: CATSDNRAGGPGETQYF.